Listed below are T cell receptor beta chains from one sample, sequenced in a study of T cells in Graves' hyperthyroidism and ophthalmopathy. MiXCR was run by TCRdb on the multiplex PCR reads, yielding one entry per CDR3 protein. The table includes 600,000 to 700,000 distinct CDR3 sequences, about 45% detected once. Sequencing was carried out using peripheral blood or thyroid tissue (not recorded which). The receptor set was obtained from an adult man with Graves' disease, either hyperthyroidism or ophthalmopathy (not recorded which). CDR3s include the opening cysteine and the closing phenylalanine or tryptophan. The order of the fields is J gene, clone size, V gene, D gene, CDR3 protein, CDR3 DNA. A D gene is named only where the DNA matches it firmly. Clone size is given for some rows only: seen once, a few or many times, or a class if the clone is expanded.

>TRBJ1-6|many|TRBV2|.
CASSDRSYNSPLHF
TGTGCCAGCAGTGACAGGTCCTATAATTCACCCCTCCACTTT
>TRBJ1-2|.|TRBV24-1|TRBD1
CATSDGPGQGDYGYTF
TGTGCCACCAGTGATGGTCCGGGACAGGGGGACTATGGCTACACCTTC
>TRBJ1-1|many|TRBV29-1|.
CSVDPLDSTEAFF
TGCAGCGTTGATCCGCTTGACAGCACTGAAGCTTTCTTT
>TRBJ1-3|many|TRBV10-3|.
CAINEGSGNTIYF
TGTGCCATCAACGAGGGCTCTGGAAACACCATATATTTT
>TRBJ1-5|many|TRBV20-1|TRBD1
CSAREGQGVQPQHF
TGCAGTGCTAGAGAGGGGCAGGGGGTCCAGCCCCAGCATTTT
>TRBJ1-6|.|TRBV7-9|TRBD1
CASSRTGGMSPLHF
TGTGCCAGCAGCCGGACAGGGGGTATGTCACCCCTCCACTTT
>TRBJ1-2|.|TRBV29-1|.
CSVASSADGSYGYTF
TGCAGCGTTGCCAGCAGCGCCGACGGTTCCTATGGCTACACCTTC
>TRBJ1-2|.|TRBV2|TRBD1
CASSADRGLGYTF
TGTGCCAGCAGCGCGGACAGGGGGCTGGGCTACACCTTC
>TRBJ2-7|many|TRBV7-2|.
CASSLAAGQRENEQYF
TGTGCCAGCAGCTTAGCAGCGGGACAGCGCGAGAACGAGCAGTACTTC
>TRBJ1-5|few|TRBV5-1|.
CASSLAPGVGQPQHF
TGCGCCAGCAGCTTGGCCCCAGGGGTGGGTCAGCCCCAGCATTTT
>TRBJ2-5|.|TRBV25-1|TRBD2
CASSQGRSAGGPETQYF
TGTGCCAGCAGCCAAGGCCGATCGGCGGGGGGGCCGGAGACCCAGTACTTC
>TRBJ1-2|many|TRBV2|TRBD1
CASSGTGTYYGYTF
TGTGCCAGCAGCGGGACAGGGACATACTATGGCTACACCTTC
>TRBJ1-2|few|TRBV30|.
CAWSGDSGYGYTF
TGTGCCTGGAGTGGAGATTCTGGCTATGGCTACACCTTC
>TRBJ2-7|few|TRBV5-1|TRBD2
CASSFLAGDSYEQYF
TGCGCCAGCAGCTTTCTAGCGGGAGACTCGTACGAGCAGTACTTC
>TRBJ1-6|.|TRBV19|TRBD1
CASRNRQGSYNSPLHF
TGTGCCAGTAGAAACCGACAGGGCTCGTATAATTCACCCCTCCACTTT